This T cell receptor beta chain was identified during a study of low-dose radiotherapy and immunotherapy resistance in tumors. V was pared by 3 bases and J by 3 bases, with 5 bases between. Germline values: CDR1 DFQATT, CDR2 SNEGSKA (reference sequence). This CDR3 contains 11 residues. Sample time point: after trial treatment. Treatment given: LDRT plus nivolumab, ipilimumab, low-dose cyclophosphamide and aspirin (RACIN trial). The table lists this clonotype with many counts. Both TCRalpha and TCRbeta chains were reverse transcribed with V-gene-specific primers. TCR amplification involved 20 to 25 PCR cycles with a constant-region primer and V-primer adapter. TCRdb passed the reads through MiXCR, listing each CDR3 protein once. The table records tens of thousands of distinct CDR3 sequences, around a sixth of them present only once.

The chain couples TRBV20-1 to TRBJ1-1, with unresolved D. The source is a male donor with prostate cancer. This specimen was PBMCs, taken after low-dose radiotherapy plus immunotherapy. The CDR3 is CSARGYTEAFF. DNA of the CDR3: TGCAGTGCTAGGGGATACACTGAAGCTTTCTTT.